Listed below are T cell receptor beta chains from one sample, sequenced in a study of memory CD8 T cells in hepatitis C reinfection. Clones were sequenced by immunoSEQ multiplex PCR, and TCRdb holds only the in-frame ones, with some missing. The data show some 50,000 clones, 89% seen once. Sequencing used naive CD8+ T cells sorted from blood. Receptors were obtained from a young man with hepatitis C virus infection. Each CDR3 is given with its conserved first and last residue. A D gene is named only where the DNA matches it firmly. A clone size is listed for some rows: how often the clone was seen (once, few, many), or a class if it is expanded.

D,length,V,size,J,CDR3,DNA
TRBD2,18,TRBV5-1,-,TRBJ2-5,CASSLEVGGRFGQETQYF,TGCGCCAGCAGCTTGGAGGTTGGCGGGAGATTTGGGCAAGAGACCCAGTACTTC
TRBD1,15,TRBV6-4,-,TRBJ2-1,CASSDSGTGGDEQFF,TGTGCCAGCAGTGACTCTGGGACAGGGGGCGATGAGCAGTTCTTC
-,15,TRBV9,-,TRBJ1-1,CASSVGRQMNTEAFF,TGTGCCAGCAGCGTAGGGAGACAGATGAACACTGAAGCTTTCTTT
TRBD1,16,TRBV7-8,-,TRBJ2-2,CASGHTGESNTGELFF,TGTGCCAGCGGACATACAGGGGAATCGAACACCGGGGAGCTGTTTTTT
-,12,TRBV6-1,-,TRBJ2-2,CASRAVTGELFF,TGTGCCAGCAGGGCAGTTACCGGGGAGCTGTTTTTT
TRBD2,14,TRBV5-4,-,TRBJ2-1,CASSLAYREDEQFF,TGTGCCAGCAGCTTGGCCTATCGGGAGGATGAGCAGTTCTTC
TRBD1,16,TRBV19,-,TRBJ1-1,CASSPRTDRGRTEAFF,TGTGCCAGTAGTCCCCGGACCGACAGGGGGCGAACTGAAGCTTTCTTT
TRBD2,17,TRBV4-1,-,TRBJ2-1,CASSQEPSGSSYNEQFF,TGCGCCAGCAGCCAAGAGCCCAGCGGGAGCTCCTACAATGAGCAGTTCTTC
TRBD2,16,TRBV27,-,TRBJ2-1,CASSPLLAGGPSEQFF,TGTGCCAGCAGTCCCCTACTAGCGGGAGGGCCTAGTGAGCAGTTCTTC
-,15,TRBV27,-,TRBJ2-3,CASSLAAGGTDTQYF,TGTGCCAGCAGTTTAGCGGCAGGGGGCACAGATACGCAGTATTTT
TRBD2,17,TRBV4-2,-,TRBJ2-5,CASSQDDLAGDQETQYF,TGTGCCAGCAGCCAAGATGACCTAGCGGGGGACCAAGAGACCCAGTACTTC
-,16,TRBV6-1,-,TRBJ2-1,CASSVTDRSRYNEQFF,TGTGCCAGCAGTGTAACCGACAGGTCCCGCTACAATGAGCAGTTCTTC
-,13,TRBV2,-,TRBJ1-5,CASSADSNQPQHF,TGTGCCAGCAGTGCAGACAGTAATCAGCCCCAGCATTTT
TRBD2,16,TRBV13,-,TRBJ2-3,CASSDSLAGSTDTQYF,TGTGCCAGCAGTGACTCACTAGCGGGTAGCACAGATACGCAGTATTTT
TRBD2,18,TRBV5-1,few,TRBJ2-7,CASSASGFAGVSAGEQYF,TGCGCCAGCAGCGCCTCAGGATTTGCGGGAGTATCCGCCGGCGAGCAGTACTTC